The rows below give T cell receptor beta chains drawn from one sample of a study of molecular identifiers for immune sequencing clone quantification. Via MiXCR, TCRdb re-called the PCR reads, giving one row per CDR3 protein. The sample lists approximately 590,000 distinct CDR3 sequences, over 25% occurring once. What was sequenced was naive CD8+ T cells from blood, with Jurkat cell RNA spiked in. These receptor sequences come from a human donor in good health. Some libraries in this study had Jurkat cell RNA spiked in. Each CDR3 is given with its conserved first and last residue. A D gene is named only where the DNA matches it firmly. Rows give clone size only sometimes, using once, few, many, or a class for an expanded clone.

V	length	size	J	D	CDR3	DNA
TRBV5-8	14	many	TRBJ2-7	.	CASSLRGLTYEQYF	TGTGCCAGCAGCTTGCGGGGCCTGACCTACGAGCAGTACTTC
TRBV28	13	many	TRBJ1-4	TRBD1	CASRDRAEEKLFF	TGTGCCAGCAGGGACAGGGCGGAAGAAAAACTGTTTTTT
TRBV12-3/TRBV12-4	13	many	TRBJ1-1	TRBD1	CASAWTGVTEAFF	TGTGCCAGCGCATGGACAGGGGTAACTGAAGCTTTCTTT
TRBV13	14	few	TRBJ2-7	.	CASSLGIQGGEQYF	TGTGCCAGCAGCTTAGGGATCCAGGGGGGCGAGCAGTACTTC
TRBV4-3	14	few	TRBJ2-7	.	CASSQDYGDYEQYF	TGCGCCAGCAGCCAAGATTACGGTGATTACGAGCAGTACTTC
TRBV12-3/TRBV12-4	15	many	TRBJ2-7	.	CASSLSASSHYEQYF	TGTGCCAGCAGTCTCTCGGCTAGCAGTCACTACGAGCAGTACTTC
TRBV19	14	once	TRBJ2-7	.	CASSPSTGFYEQCF	TGTGCCAGTAGTCCCAGCACAGGGTTCTACGAGCAGTGCTTC
TRBV15	16	few	TRBJ1-1	TRBD1	CATSSRQGGMNTEAFF	TGTGCCACCAGCAGTCGGCAGGGGGGGATGAACACTGAAGCTTTCTTT
TRBV6-6	14	.	TRBJ1-5	.	CASSGAFGNQPQHF	TGTGCCAGCAGTGGGGCATTTGGCAATCAGCCCCAGCATTTT
TRBV4-3	16	.	TRBJ2-7	TRBD1	CASSQVGGQGRREQYF	TGCGCCAGCAGCCAAGTAGGGGGACAGGGGCGAAGGGAGCAGTACTTC
TRBV9	14	few	TRBJ1-5	.	CASPPPFRDQPQHF	TGTGCTTCTCCCCCACCGTTCCGCGATCAGCCCCAGCATTTT
TRBV19	12	many	TRBJ2-7	.	CASGTPSYEQYF	TGTGCCAGTGGGACGCCTTCCTACGAGCAGTACTTC
TRBV19	16	.	TRBJ1-5	TRBD1	CASSSGTRGFDQPQHF	TGTGCCAGTAGTAGCGGTACCAGGGGGTTTGATCAGCCCCAGCATTTT
TRBV7-9	13	many	TRBJ2-7	.	CASSAGPFYEQYF	TGTGCCAGCAGCGCGGGTCCGTTTTACGAGCAGTACTTC
TRBV6-2/TRBV6-3	16	many	TRBJ2-6	.	CASSLGRLSGANVLTF	TGTGCCAGCAGCTTGGGCCGATTGTCGGGGGCCAACGTCCTGACTTTC
TRBV7-9	15	.	TRBJ2-3	.	CASSTQDSHTDAQSF	TGTGCCAGCAGCACCCAAGACAGCCACACAGATGCGCAGTCTTTT
TRBV29-1	14	many	TRBJ1-1	.	CSVGPTDKVTEAFF	TGCAGCGTTGGACCGACAGATAAGGTCACTGAAGCTTTCTTT